Sequencing of this T cell receptor (beta chain) was carried out in a study of T cell responses to AZD1222 COVID-19 vaccine. About this clone: Its specificity is not known.

The CDR3 has 14 amino acids. Trimming removed 5 bases at V and 6 bases at J, with 13 bases between. In germline, CDR1 is MDHEN, CDR2 SYDVKM. The study, taken as a whole, reports: Spike was spanned by vaccine-associated CD4 TCRs, with dominance at 160-218 and 743-854. Regions left unmutated in variants are reportedly the target of nearly half of spike-specific TCRs. Repertoire sampling happened only post peak T cell response. A mostly white British donor set with more females was recruited, and clonal diversity was possibly underestimated.

The method was immunoSEQ multiplex PCR; TCRdb's version includes in-frame clones alone and lacks a portion of them. The sample contains approximately 120,000 clones, 89% of which appear only once. The source of this sequence is an adult in good health. The starting material was peripheral blood, obtained on day 0 of AZD1222 vaccination. The rearrangement links TRBV28 to TRBJ1-4; a possible D gene is TRBD1 (5 bases). Written as DNA, the CDR3 is TGTGCCAGCAGTAGCGGGGGTGGTGATGAAAAACTGTTTTTT. This sequence encodes CASSSGGGDEKLFF.